The entry below describes one TCR beta chain. This sample is drawn from a study of blood T cells in healthy people across ages. A second PCR, run for roughly 7 to 11 cycles, used a sample-barcoded 5' primer plus a J-beta primer mix. TCRdb passed the 5' RACE reads through MiXCR, listing each CDR3 protein once. The data show about 1.6 million distinct CDR3 sequences, approximately 32% seen once. The clonotype originates from a woman in her twenties or thirties in good health. Sequencing used blood.

The CDR3, as DNA: TGTGCCACCAGCACCCGGCGGTTACGTTCAGATACGCAGTATTTT. Amino acids: CATSTRRLRSDTQYF. The chain has TRBV15 and TRBJ2-3; no clear D gene. V shed 4 bases and J shed 4 bases, with 15 bases lying between them. Per germline, CDR1 LNHNV and CDR2 YYDKDF (reference sequence). The CDR3 contains 15 residues. The full variable domain, with the rest looked up from reference TRBV15 and TRBJ2-3, is DAMVIQNPRYQVTQFGKPVTLSCSQTLNHNVMYWYQQKSSQAPKLLFHYYDKDFNNEADTPDNFQSRRPNTSFCFLDIRSPGLGDTAMYLCATSTRRLRSDTQYFGPGTRLTVL.